This T cell receptor beta chain appears in the sequencing data of a study of CXCR3-negative and CXCR3-positive naive CD8 T cells (dated by TCRdb to between 2018 and 2021). For context, the study as a whole: In total, around 140 million TRB reads were obtained, corresponding to roughly 1.5 +/- 0.3 million reads per library. Diversity and physicochemical repertoire analyses covered approximately 10 donors pooled from two independent experiments. Naive subsets from about 5 donors and memory cells from 3 donors were included in the TRBV-TRBJ cluster analysis.

Each CD8+ T cell subset was flow-sorted in triplicate, and some 310,000 cells per subset were placed directly into RLT lysis buffer. To keep memory contaminants out, a stringent definition of naive CD8+ T cells was applied: CD45RO-CCR7+CD27+CD95-. Using standard density gradient centrifugation, peripheral blood mononuclear cells were isolated from buffy coats. Naive CXCR3-negative and CXCR3-positive CD8+ T cells were flow-sorted on a FACSAria III. An RNeasy Mini Kit was used to extract total RNA from the sorted cells. A note on this clonotype: Its antigen is still unknown.

Instrument on record: NextSeq 550. The Human TCR Profiling Kit (MiLaboratory) was used to make UMI-labeled 5' RACE TRB cDNA libraries. The full amount of extracted RNA was used for cDNA synthesis, and the full amount of resulting cDNA was used for PCR amplification. Libraries were prepared in parallel using an identical number of PCR cycles. Per the original workflow: MIGEC and MiXCR extracted about 53,000 +/- 10,000 unique UMI-labeled TRB cDNA molecules per library, requiring at least two reads per UMI. Each library averaged around 40,000 +/- 10,000 functional in-frame TRB CDR3 nucleotide clonotypes without stop codons. After downsampling to 5000 UMI-labeled TRB molecules per sample, diversity metrics such as normalized Shannon-Wiener and Chao1 were calculated in VDJtools. Clonotype-size-weighted physicochemical properties of the central five CDR3 residues (interaction energy, strength, volume and Kidera factor 4) were computed in VDJtools. After the reads were reprocessed by TCRdb, one entry was made per CDR3 protein sequence, with no DNA. What appears here as the V and J calls and clone size reflects TCRdb's work, not the paper's. The sample's table covers more than 70,000 distinct CDR3 sequences. The top ten hold roughly 0.62% of the sample.

Counted from cysteine to phenylalanine, this CDR3 has 15 amino acids. This entry has no DNA. Overall results and qualifications from the work: Because surface CD5, which is linked to self-reactivity in mice, was comparable between the naive subsets, TCR interaction strength was also inferred from TRB CDR3 physicochemical properties. Compared with CXCR3-negative naive cells, CXCR3-positive naive cells had TRB CDR3s with higher hydrophobicity (lower Kidera factor 4), lower energy, and higher strength and volume indices. Similar TRBV-TRBJ usage was shown by naive CXCR3-negative and CXCR3-positive cells from the same donor, whereas distinct patterns were shown by memory cells. Freshly isolated PBMCs were used for most assays because CXCR3 expression partially decreased after cryopreservation. Comparably high repertoire diversity was found in both naive subsets, whereas much lower repertoire diversity was found in memory CD8+ T cells.

The source is a human donor in good health. Some clones in this sample may be carry-over from other donors' samples. The sequence is built from TRBV12-3 or TRBV12-4 and TRBJ2-7; TCRdb returns TRBD2, unconfirmable since there is no DNA. Sequenced material: naive CXCR3+ CD8+ T cells from blood. Per the publication, the cell subset or site label means: CD45RO-CCR7+CD27+CD95- naive CD8+ T cells expressing CXCR3 (TNR3+). The CDR3 has the sequence CASSWGLAARGEQYF.